This T cell receptor (beta chain) was sequenced in a study of regulatory T cells in long-lasting Graves disease. Described time point: newly diagnosed GD, antithyroid drugs for less than 3 months. The TCR library was prepared using RNA isolated from PBMCs. American Thyroid Association guidelines defined how Graves' disease was diagnosed. All patients originated from an endocrinology department located in Xi'an, China. Study-wide results and limits: Patients with persistent disease showed a bias toward TRBV28, TRBJ1-2 and TRBJ2-5.

This clonotype was observed at least ten times. Antigen: not known. CDR3 regions were amplified by Arm-PCR using iRepertoire HTBI primers to build TCR beta libraries. TCRdb re-derived calls from the multiplex PCR reads in MiXCR, one entry per CDR3 protein. Of a few hundred thousand distinct CDR3 sequences listed, 15% are singletons. Germline loops: CDR1 SGHAT, CDR2 FQNNGV. CDR3 length equals 19 residues. J gave up 4 bases and V 5 bases, and 17 bases lay outside the gene matches. These data also featured in a second study, about T cells in Graves' hyperthyroidism and ophthalmopathy.

The chain links TRBV11-2 to TRBJ2-2; 9 bases align to TRBD2. The sample consisted of peripheral blood mononuclear cells (PBMCs), taken at new diagnosis, from a patient treated with antithyroid drugs. This sequence originates from a woman in her 40s with Graves disease. CDR3: CASSPRGGGRAVVTGELFF. The DNA for the CDR3 is TGTGCCAGCAGCCCACGCGGTGGCGGGAGGGCCGTCGTCACCGGGGAGCTGTTTTTT. The whole variable domain, filled in from reference TRBV11-2 and TRBJ2-2, reads EAGVAQSPRYKIIEKRQSVAFWCNPISGHATLYWYQQILGQGPKLLIQFQNNGVVDDSQLPKDRFSAERLKGVDSTLKIQPAKLEDSAVYLCASSPRGGGRAVVTGELFFGEGSRLTVL.